The sequence of this TCR beta chain was determined in a study of blood T cell repertoires in COVID-19. Study background: The cDNA or gDNA used as material had been derived from T cells, B-cell-depleted T cells, or PBMCs.

The CDR3 extends over 15 amino acids. The junction had 2 bases not matched to a gene; V was cut back by 3 bases and J by 6 bases. The germline V gene encodes CDR1 WNHNN and CDR2 SYGVQD (reference sequence). TCRdb keeps only in-frame clones here, not all; method: immunoSEQ multiplex PCR. The table has 350,000 to 450,000 clones, about nine tenths seen once. Participants spanned ages about 18 to 100 years and resided in some 22 US areas. Cohorts were based on clinical histories the participants reported. The chain recombines TRBV10-1 with TRBJ1-6; 10 bases map to TRBD1. The source material was PBMCs or T cells enriched from blood (not recorded which). The clonotype comes from a woman in her thirties or forties who had been exposed to COVID-19. As DNA, the CDR3 is TGCGCCAGCAGTGATGGGACAGGGGTTAATTCACCCCTCCACTTT. Its protein product is CASSDGTGVNSPLHF.